The entry that follows covers one TCR beta chain sequence. Its antigen has not been determined. Base qualities are missing; no much larger clone stands one base away. Separate from the roughly 650-subject first cohort, the validation cohort of 90 to 150 subjects was the group to which the donors belonged. The data belong to a study of cytomegalovirus exposure and HLA in healthy donors (TCRdb year 2017). About the full investigation: According to a later analysis, one platform produced both the roughly 110 validation repertoires and the roughly 650 repertoires of the first cohort. The aim of the study was to test whether cataloging public T cell receptors could identify signatures of past pathogen exposure. Along with the roughly 670-subject first cohort, a separate validation cohort of roughly 110 different subjects was used. To predict cytomegalovirus infection status, the study combined high-throughput TCR immunosequencing, statistical association of individual TCRs with disease status, and machine learning. Study-wide findings and limitations: A total of 150 or so TCR beta chains were listed by the study as associated with cytomegalovirus. In both the original and validation cohorts, the classifier was reported to diagnose cytomegalovirus status with high specificity and sensitivity. In a later analysis, TCRs clustered in the first cohort were found to also tend to co-occur in the 110 or so validation repertoires, with about 94% of cluster scores above 0. A few of the identified cytomegalovirus-associated TCR beta chains were confirmed in vitro to be specific for cytomegalovirus antigens. Across donors, most TCR sequences were observed very rarely, whereas some public TCRs were present in many individuals. The validation cohort had no HLA typing available for a later analysis, so co-occurrence within that cohort was assessed over all 130 or so repertoires. According to the authors, the approach could potentially be generalized to other disease states and immunological phenotypes.

The V and J ends are trimmed by 2 bases and 0 bases, leaving 9 bases between them. Including the terminal cysteine and phenylalanine, the CDR3 comprises 14 residues. Only the CDR3 DNA is retained, 42 bases long and in frame from the first base. In the germline V gene, CDR1 corresponds to SGHRS and CDR2 to YFSETQ. The library was generated by the immunoSEQ multiplex PCR assay. The original pipeline was this. A statistical classification framework was built to diagnose cytomegalovirus status from the catalog of TCR beta chain sequences. TCRdb obtained this table from immuneACCESS and retained in-frame rearrangements with V and J assigned. These tables miss some clones; where compared with another copy, unresolved V genes account for less than half of the shortfall, and the remainder is unexplained. V, J and clone size are those of that table, while D and trimming were read from the DNA. The sample table holds approximately 260,000 clones, of which approximately 86% were seen once. About 1.2% of the sample belongs to the ten largest clones.

The chain couples TRBV5-1 to TRBJ2-7, and the D gene may be TRBD2, 6 bases matching. The clonotype was recovered from a woman in her thirties in good health and CMV-seropositive. The specimen sequenced was PBMCs. The bases are TGCGCCAGCAGCTTTGGGCGGGACTCCTACGAGCAGTACTTC. The encoded protein is CASSFGRDSYEQYF.